A single sample is the source of the 24 T cell receptor beta chains below, sequenced in a study of response to subunit inactivated influenza vaccine (dated 2018 in TCRdb). Receptor libraries were prepared by RT-PCR. Sequencing instrument: Illumina HiSeq 2500. Clones were called with MiXCR by TCRdb after fastp trimmed the public reads at Q25, and only in-frame beta chains were retained. Rows merge per CDR3 protein into single entries with the most common DNA and genes. The sample profile shows over 800,000 distinct CDR3 sequences; 21% of them were found once. About 9.4% of the sample is taken by the ten largest. The sequencing used PBMCs from blood, collected roughly 5 days after vaccination. The receptors come from a man aged 45 to 65 who received an inactivated influenza vaccine. Donor details come from another sample of the same person, matched by shared clones.

This clonotype was observed a handful of times. V and J are TRBV5-6 and TRBJ2-2; possibly TRBD2 for D (6 bases). Germline CDR1 and CDR2: SGHDT and YYEEEE. V was shortened by 3 bases and J by 1 base, with 13 bases between the two germline ends. This CDR3 is 16 amino acids long. The CDR3 protein is CASSYDSGRNTGELFF. In DNA form, the CDR3 reads TGTGCCAGCAGCTACGATAGCGGAAGGAACACCGGGGAGCTGTTTTTT.

This clonotype was observed at least ten times. This rearrangement joins TRBV5-1 to TRBJ2-1; D is possibly TRBD1 (6 bases). This CDR3 is built from 15 residues. The germline CDR1 and CDR2 sequences are SGHRS and YFSETQ. V lost 0 bases to trimming and J lost 2 bases, with 9 bases between them. CDR3: CASSLDGGPYNEQFF. DNA of the CDR3: TGCGCCAGCAGCTTGGATGGGGGCCCCTACAATGAGCAGTTCTTC.

The genes are TRBV25-1 and TRBJ2-1; D gene uncertain. V shed 4 bases and J shed 8 bases, with 12 bases lying between them. This CDR3 has 13 residues. CDR1 and CDR2 (germline): MGHDK, SYGVNS. The CDR3 DNA is TGTGCCAGCAGTGTTGGGTTTCGGGATGAGCAGTTCTTC. The encoded protein is CASSVGFRDEQFF.

V and J are TRBV12-3 or TRBV12-4 and TRBJ2-2, with TRBD1 identical over 9 bases. Trimming removed 6 bases from V and 4 bases from J; junction bases left unmatched: 3. This CDR3 has 14 residues. CDR3 protein: CASRTQGATGELFF. The CDR3 nucleotides read TGTGCCAGCAGGACACAGGGGGCCACCGGGGAGCTGTTTTTT.

There are a few counts of this clonotype. V usage is TRBV3-1 and J usage is TRBJ2-3, with 10 nucleotides matching TRBD2. The V and J ends lost 4 bases and 5 bases, in that order; junction bases with no gene match: 9. Germline assignment: CDR1 LGHDT and CDR2 YNNKEL (reference sequence). CDR3 size: 16 residues. In DNA, the CDR3 is TGTGCCAGCAGCCGATTAGCGGGGGGCCTTGGAGATACGCAGTATTTT. Encoded protein: CASSRLAGGLGDTQYF.

This clonotype was seen repeatedly, ten times or more. V gene TRBV25-1 combines with J gene TRBJ1-2, with D perhaps TRBD1 (6 bases). Trimming stripped 1 base from V and 6 bases from J, with 18 bases between. The CDR3 is made up of 16 amino acids. CDR1 MGHDK and CDR2 SYGVNS come from the germline V gene. CDR3 region: CASSEWGRDRLHGYTF. The DNA of the CDR3 is TGTGCCAGCAGTGAATGGGGGCGGGATCGCCTACATGGCTACACCTTC.

This CDR3 reads CASSYSVGGYNEQFF. CDR3 sequence (DNA): TGTGCCAGCAGTTACTCAGTGGGGGGCTACAATGAGCAGTTCTTC. The chain joins TRBV6-5 to TRBJ2-1; a possible D gene is TRBD2 (6 bases). V lost 0 bases to trimming and J lost 3 bases, with 9 bases between them. The CDR3 length is 15 residues. In germline, CDR1 is MNHEY, CDR2 SVGAGI.

The chain recombines TRBV4-1 with TRBJ2-7; 10 bases are shared with TRBD2. The CDR3 is 16 residues long. V was clipped by 0 bases and J by 2 bases; unmatched bases: 4. CDR1 and CDR2 (germline): MGHRA, YSYEKL. This CDR3 reads CASSQDWSGGAYEQYF. CDR3 nucleotide sequence: TGCGCCAGCAGCCAAGATTGGAGCGGGGGGGCCTACGAGCAGTACTTC.

This clonotype was seen a few times. This sequence joins TRBV29-1 and TRBJ1-2, with D perhaps matching TRBD1 (5 bases). This CDR3 is built from 12 residues. Germline V lookup: CDR1 SQVTM, CDR2 ANQGSEA. V was clipped by 6 bases and J by 7 bases, with 15 bases between them. CDR3 protein: CSVPGREGGYTF. The CDR3 nucleotides are TGCAGCGTCCCTGGCAGGGAGGGTGGCTACACCTTC.

This clonotype was detected a few times. The V and J genes are TRBV10-3 and TRBJ1-1; D unclear. The germline CDR1 and CDR2 sequences are ENHRY and SYGVKD. The CDR3 is 13 residues long. V was shortened by 4 bases and J by 1 base, with 7 bases between the two germline ends. The CDR3 spells CAISGGKNTEAFF. DNA for the CDR3: TGTGCCATCAGTGGCGGTAAGAACACTGAAGCTTTCTTT.

J is TRBJ2-3 and V is TRBV3-1; D is tentatively TRBD1 or TRBD2 (5 bases each). Germline-derived CDR1 and CDR2 are LGHDT and YNNKEL (reference sequence). The germline V and J ends were trimmed by 5 bases and 4 bases, with 19 bases remaining between them. The CDR3 length is 16 residues. CDR3 residues: CASSRIGTKSADTQYF. CDR3 bases: TGTGCCAGCAGCAGGATCGGGACCAAAAGTGCAGATACGCAGTATTTT.

The J gene is TRBJ2-7, the V gene TRBV9; a possible D gene is TRBD2 (6 bases). Looked up from germline, CDR1 is SGDLS and CDR2 is YYNGEE. Trimming shortened V by 3 bases and J by 2 bases, and 12 bases separated the two germline ends. The CDR3 contains 14 residues. The CDR3 DNA reads TGTGCCAGCAGCGGACCGGGGGTTACCTACGAGCAGTACTTC. It yields the protein CASSGPGVTYEQYF.

This chain links TRBV12-3 or TRBV12-4 with TRBJ1-1, with D perhaps matching TRBD1 (5 bases). Trimming removed 6 bases from V and 8 bases from J, with 10 bases in between. The length of the CDR3 is 11 residues. The CDR3: CASSWGVEAFF. CDR3 coding DNA: TGTGCCAGCAGCTGGGGCGTCGAAGCTTTCTTT.

This clonotype was seen only a few times. The chain employs TRBV24-1 and TRBJ2-3, with 7 bases aligning to TRBD2. Germline CDR1 is KGHDR and CDR2 is SFDVKD. J gave up 6 bases and V 6 bases, and 5 bases lay outside the gene matches. This CDR3 comprises 13 residues. As DNA, the CDR3 is TGTGCCACCAGTTTCGCGGGAGTCGATACGCAGTATTTT. It codes for CATSFAGVDTQYF.

This clonotype was seen a few times. V is TRBV15 and J is TRBJ2-2; no firm D call. The V gene lost 0 bases and the J gene lost 1 base, with 9 bases spanning the gap. This CDR3 has 16 residues. The germline gives CDR1 LNHNV, CDR2 YYDKDF (reference sequence). The CDR3 bases are TGTGCCACCAGCAGAGAGGCCAGTCAGAACACCGGGGAGCTGTTTTTT. Encoded protein: CATSREASQNTGELFF.

This clonotype appeared a few times. The rearrangement uses TRBV5-1 and TRBJ2-5; the D gene is possibly TRBD1 (7 bases). Germline lookup yields CDR1 SGHRS and CDR2 YFSETQ. There are 17 residues in the CDR3. V lost 0 bases, J lost 2 bases, and 17 bases lay in between. CDR3: CASSLAGAGTVQETQYF. As DNA, the CDR3 is TGCGCCAGCAGCTTGGCGGGTGCGGGGACAGTACAAGAGACCCAGTACTTC.

This clonotype was counted ten times or more. The J gene is TRBJ2-7, the V gene TRBV25-1; 8 bases fit TRBD2. In germline, CDR1 is MGHDK, CDR2 SYGVNS. The CDR3 covers 16 residues. V shed 5 bases and J 5 bases; nucleotides not matched to a gene: 14. The CDR3 loop reads CASSLTLSGMAHEQYF. The CDR3 nucleotides are TGTGCCAGCAGTCTTACCCTTAGCGGGATGGCCCACGAGCAGTACTTC.

V is TRBV6-1 and J is TRBJ2-2, with D possibly being TRBD2 (5 bases). Germline V CDR1 and CDR2: MNHNS, SASEGT. Trimming took 2 bases from V and 9 from J, leaving 22 bases between them. There are 17 residues in the CDR3. CDR3 sequence: CASSESRWEHPHRELFF. The CDR3 coding sequence is TGTGCCAGCAGTGAATCGAGGTGGGAGCATCCTCACCGGGAGCTGTTTTTT.

This clonotype has more than one count but fewer than ten. The V and J genes are TRBV6-5 and TRBJ1-5; tentative D call: TRBD1 (6 bases). The V gene lost 0 bases and the J gene lost 5 bases, with 8 bases spanning the gap. The CDR3 contains 14 residues. Germline CDR1 MNHEY, CDR2 SVGAGI. The CDR3 DNA is TGTGCCAGCAGTTACTCTTCAGGGGATCAGCCCCAGCATTTT. Translation: CASSYSSGDQPQHF.

V gene TRBV6-5 combines with J gene TRBJ2-2, with D possibly being TRBD2 (5 bases). This CDR3 has 16 amino acids. V lost 2 bases and J 4 bases, leaving 14 bases between the germline ends. Germline V lookup: CDR1 MNHEY, CDR2 SVGAGI. CDR3 bases: TGTGCCAGCAGTTACGGAGGACGGGCGGGCACCGGGGAGCTGTTTTTT. As protein: CASSYGGRAGTGELFF.

J is TRBJ2-6 and V is TRBV10-3, with D possibly matching TRBD1 (5 bases). This CDR3 region has 18 residues. The V and J ends lost 3 bases and 0 bases respectively, with 15 bases between them. The germline V gene encodes CDR1 ENHRY and CDR2 SYGVKD. The CDR3 sequence: CAISDPLQGSSGANVLTF. The CDR3 coding sequence is TGTGCCATCAGTGACCCGCTCCAGGGTTCCTCTGGGGCCAACGTCCTGACTTTC.

This clonotype came up a few times. The V and J genes are TRBV21-1 and TRBJ1-2; the D call of TRBD1 is as the table states it, not checked on the DNA. TRBV21-1 is a pseudogene locus. The CDR3 is made up of 14 amino acids. This CDR3 reads CASSKTDSSYGYTF. The CDR3 DNA reads as TGTGCCAGCAGCAAGACAGACAGCAGCTATGGCTACACCTTC.

The chain recombines TRBV10-3 with TRBJ2-6, with D hard to call. Germline lookup yields CDR1 ENHRY and CDR2 SYGVKD. The CDR3 has 14 residues. V was cut by 3 bases and J by 3 bases, with 6 bases left in between. Here the CDR3 DNA reads TGTGCCATCAGTGATGGGTTTGGGGCCAACGTCCTGACTTTC. This encodes CAISDGFGANVLTF.

This chain uses TRBV12-3 or TRBV12-4 with TRBJ1-6; 10 positions agree with TRBD1. V dropped 6 bases and J dropped 10; count of bases not matched to a gene: 9. The CDR3 is 15 amino acids. CDR3 amino acids: CASSLMTGGGSPLHF. As DNA, the CDR3 is TGTGCCAGCAGCCTAATGACAGGGGGCGGATCACCCCTCCACTTT.